This T cell receptor beta chain was observed in a study of blood T cell repertoires in COVID-19. Sequencing was performed with immunoSEQ multiplex PCR; in TCRdb, only in-frame clones are kept and a portion is missing. The sample carries around 200,000 clones, 85% to 90% recorded once. V shed 2 bases, J shed 4 bases, and the junction held 5 bases outside the gene matches. Germline assignment: CDR1 MNHEY and CDR2 SVGEGT. This CDR3 is 15 amino acids long. The V call is TRBV6-2 or TRBV6-3, the J call TRBJ2-7, with 10 bases matching TRBD2. This clonotype was sampled from a woman aged 55-70 years with COVID-19, enrolled during active disease. Sequenced input: peripheral blood. CDR3 protein: CASSYPPSGSYEQYF. The DNA for the CDR3 is TGTGCCAGCAGTTACCCCCCTAGCGGGAGTTACGAGCAGTACTTC.